The 6 T cell receptor beta chains below were found in one sample sequenced in a study of blood T cell repertoires in COVID-19. TCRdb's table, derived via immunoSEQ multiplex PCR, lists solely in-frame clones and lacks some. The table has 100,000 to 150,000 clones, 84% seen once. Specimen: peripheral blood. All receptors come from a man between 60 and 70 years old with acute or convalescent COVID-19.

This chain joins TRBV5-1 and TRBJ2-1; 7 nucleotides agree with TRBD1. With 4 bases clipped from V and 5 bases from J, the junction kept 12 bases outside the gene matches. CDR1 is SGHRS and CDR2 is YFSETQ in the germline V gene. This CDR3 spans 16 amino acids. This chain's CDR3 is CASSRQGFSIDNEQFF. The CDR3 nucleotides are TGCGCCAGCAGCAGACAGGGTTTTTCAATCGACAATGAGCAGTTCTTC.

This clone was recorded once. This sequence joins TRBV5-6 and TRBJ1-5, with 8 bases that match TRBD1. The CDR3 runs 17 residues. CDR1 is SGHDT and CDR2 is YYEEEE in the germline V gene. V shed 3 bases and J 1 base; nucleotides not matched to a gene: 9. CDR3 loop: CASSSRARQGSNQPQHF. As DNA, the CDR3 is TGTGCCAGCAGCTCGAGGGCCAGACAGGGGAGCAATCAGCCCCAGCATTTT.

CDR3 coding DNA: TGTGCCAGCAGCTTAGGAAGGGACAGGGGAAACACCATATATTTT. As protein: CASSLGRDRGNTIYF. The V and J genes are TRBV7-2 and TRBJ1-3; 8 bases are shared with TRBD1. The CDR3 runs to 15 residues. Germline CDR1 is SGHTA and CDR2 is FQGNSA. Losses at the gene ends were 1 base for V and 4 bases for J; bases not matched to a gene: 3. The full variable domain, completed using reference TRBV7-2 and TRBJ1-3, is GAGVSQSPSNKVTEKGKDVELRCDPISGHTALYWYRQSLGQGLEFLIYFQGNSAPDKSGLPSDRFSAERTGGSVSTLTIQRTQQEDSAVYLCASSLGRDRGNTIYFGEGSWLTVV.

J is TRBJ2-1 and V is TRBV5-1; D may be TRBD1 (6 bases). Germline V gene sequence: CDR1 SGHRS, CDR2 YFSETQ. The CDR3 totals 15 residues. The V gene lost 2 bases and the J gene lost 0 bases, with 9 bases spanning the gap. CDR3 coding DNA: TGCGCCAGCAGCTTAGGACAGAGCTCCTACAATGAGCAGTTCTTC. The encoded protein is CASSLGQSSYNEQFF.

DNA for the CDR3: TGTGCCAGCACCCAGTTCAGGATTAATTCACCCCTCCACTTT. It codes for CASTQFRINSPLHF. The J gene is TRBJ1-6, the V gene TRBV6-5; D gene unclear. This CDR3 region has 14 residues. In germline, CDR1 is MNHEY, CDR2 SVGAGI. V was shortened by 7 bases and J by 6 bases, with 13 bases between the two germline ends.

The rearrangement uses TRBV30 and TRBJ2-7; D gene unclear. This CDR3 has 14 residues. In germline, CDR1 is GTSNPN, CDR2 SVGIG (reference sequence). Trimming removed 3 bases at V and 0 bases at J, with 12 bases between. Here the CDR3 DNA reads TGTGCCTGGAGAGCAGGAAGCCTCTCCTACGAGCAGTACTTC. This encodes CAWRAGSLSYEQYF.